The 9 T cell receptor beta chains below all came from one sample that was sequenced in a study of chemoradiotherapy in HPV16-positive cancers. The method was immunoSEQ multiplex PCR; TCRdb's version includes in-frame clones alone and lacks a portion of them. This repertoire shows roughly 11,000 clones, about three quarters found once; its top ten account for around 2%. Sample collection was performed from a patient who underwent chemoradiotherapy. These receptors originate from a human donor with HPV-associated anogenital cancer.

CDR3: CAWSAGRSNQPQHF. For the CDR3, the DNA is TGTGCCTGGAGTGCTGGCAGAAGCAATCAGCCCCAGCATTTT. V usage is TRBV30 and J usage is TRBJ1-5; D unresolved. Trimming removed 1 base from V and 1 base from J, with 8 bases in between. Germline values: CDR1 GTSNPN, CDR2 SVGIG (reference sequence). The CDR3 runs 14 residues.

This CDR3 reads CASTRLGQGSGYTF. CDR3 coding DNA: TGTGCCAGCACCCGGCTGGGGCAGGGGAGTGGCTACACCTTC. The rearrangement joins TRBV5-4 to TRBJ1-2, with D maybe TRBD1 (6 bases). The CDR3 spans 14 residues. The ends were cut back, 6 bases at V and 7 bases at J, with 19 bases in the middle. Per the germline V gene, CDR1 is SGHNT and CDR2 is YYREEE (reference sequence). The variable domain in full, completed from reference TRBV5-4 and TRBJ1-2, reads ETGVTQSPTHLIKTRGQQVTLRCSSQSGHNTVSWYQQALGQGPQFIFQYYREEENGRGNFPPRFSGLQFPNYSSELNVNALELDDSALYLCASTRLGQGSGYTFGSGTRLTVV.

Of note for this clone: Germline and junction disagree at one end, which may indicate a read error. J is TRBJ2-1 and V is TRBV7-8; D uncertain. This CDR3 contains 12 residues. The germline gives CDR1 SGHVS, CDR2 FQNEAQ. CDR3 loop: CASSLAYKEQFF. CDR3 nucleotides: TGTGCCAGCAGCTTAGCCTACAAGGAGCAGTTCTTC.

This clone was observed a handful of times. In DNA form, the CDR3 reads TGTGCCAGCAGCTTGGTTGGGCGCGAACAAGAGACCCAGTACTTC. Protein: CASSLVGREQETQYF. This chain joins TRBV5-4 and TRBJ2-5, with D unclear. From germline, CDR1 is SGHNT and CDR2 YYREEE (reference sequence). V lost 0 bases, J lost 2 bases, and 11 bases lay in between. CDR3 length: 15 residues.

This clone was detected a few times. At one end the junction does not follow the germline gene, possibly because of a read error. The chain has TRBV7-7 and TRBJ2-1; either TRBD1 or TRBD2 may supply D (5 bases each). Germline assignment: CDR1 SSHAT and CDR2 FNYEAQ (reference sequence). The CDR3 extends over 16 amino acids. CDR3 loop: CASSLAPGPAYNEQFF. CDR3 DNA: TGTGCTAGCAGCTTAGCGCCGGGGCCCGCCTACAATGAGCAGTTCTTC.

This chain joins TRBV30 and TRBJ1-4; D call uncertain. From germline, CDR1 is GTSNPN and CDR2 SVGIG (reference sequence). CDR3 length equals 14 residues. With 1 base removed from V and 1 base from J, the gap between germline ends came to 7 bases. DNA of the CDR3: TGTGCCTGGAGTGGGGGATTAACTAATGAAAAACTGTTTTTT. This translates into CAWSGGLTNEKLFF.

There are a few counts of this clone. V is TRBV18 and J is TRBJ1-5; possible D gene TRBD1, 5 bases. The length of the CDR3 is 13 residues. The germline gives CDR1 KGHSH, CDR2 LQKENI. Trimming removed 2 bases from V and 4 bases from J, with 6 bases in between. CDR3 region: CASSPAGNQPQHF. The CDR3 DNA reads as TGTGCCAGCTCACCAGCAGGGAATCAGCCCCAGCATTTT. The variable domain in full, with the rest retrieved from reference TRBV18 and TRBJ1-5, is NAGVMQNPRHLVRRRGQEARLRCSPMKGHSHVYWYRQLPEEGLKFMVYLQKENIIDESGMPKERFSAEFPKEGPSILRIQQVVRGDSAAYFCASSPAGNQPQHFGDGTRLSIL.

The chain links TRBV6-1 to TRBJ1-5; 7 bases match TRBD1. Per the germline V gene, CDR1 is MNHNS and CDR2 is SASEGT. The CDR3 is 15 residues long. Trimming took 1 base from V and 7 from J; bases not matched to a gene: 7. The DNA of the CDR3 is TGTGCCAGCAGTGAAGGACAGGGTTTCAGCCAGCCCCAGCATTTT. This gives the protein CASSEGQGFSQPQHF.

V gene TRBV7-6 combines with J gene TRBJ2-1; D uncertain. Germline V CDR1 and CDR2: SGHVS, FNYEAQ. V lost 3 bases and J lost 0, with 3 bases in between. This CDR3 spans 13 amino acids. Written as DNA, the CDR3 is TGTGCCAGCAGCTTCAGCTCCTACAATGAGCAGTTCTTC. Its protein is CASSFSSYNEQFF.